This paragraph covers one T cell receptor (beta chain) sequence. This record comes from a study of blood T cell repertoires in COVID-19. How the authors handled the data: Amplification of reference gene primers was used by the study to estimate nucleated cell counts. Repertoires were generated with immunoSEQ multiplex PCR, while TCRdb's copy carries only in-frame clones and drops some. That table supplies the V and J calls and clone size; D and trimming were determined from the DNA. Of approximately 240,000 clones in the sample, less than 85% are singletons; the top ten hold under 5.5%. Germline V lookup: CDR1 LNHDA, CDR2 SQIVND (reference sequence). CDR3 size: 15 residues. V lost 1 base and J 4 bases, leaving 13 bases between the germline ends.

The chain couples TRBV19 to TRBJ2-5; D might be TRBD1 (6 bases). The sequence was obtained from a woman of 80 years or more with active or convalescent COVID-19. The specimen was peripheral blood. The DNA of the CDR3 is TGTGCCAGTAGTATAGTGGGGGCGCAAACAGAGACCCAGTACTTC. Translated, it gives CASSIVGAQTETQYF.